A single sample is the source of the 7 T cell receptor beta chains below, sequenced in a study of tissue T cells after allogeneic stem cell transplantation. The protocol was immunoSEQ multiplex PCR, while the TCRdb copy is restricted to in-frame clones and leaves out a portion. The sample holds roughly 20,000 clones, approximately 69% seen once. Sequencing was performed on blood. These receptors all come from a female BALB/c mouse in good health. Mice of this strain are of MHC haplotype H2-d.

This clone appeared a single time. The germline and genes are mouse ones. The CDR3 DNA, read in part, is TGCACCTGCAGTGCGGGGACTGGGGGATTCTATGCTGAGCAGTTC. Encoded protein: CTCSAGTGGFYAEQF. The whole CDR3 sequence is CTCSAGTGGFYAEQFF. The chain joins TRBV1 to TRBJ2-1; 11 nucleotides line up with TRBD2. The DNA ends 1 residue before the CDR3 does, and the rest of the CDR3 is filled in from the germline J gene. The V gene's germline CDR1 is NSQYPW and CDR2 LRSPGD (reference sequence). Losses at the gene ends were 3 bases for V and 3 bases for J; bases not matched to a gene: 4. This CDR3 is 16 amino acids long.

On this clone itself: Genes and germline come from the mouse. The read terminates 1 residue before the CDR3 end, so the remaining end is supplied by the germline J gene. The chain uses TRBV13-2 and TRBJ1-1; no firm D call. The CDR3 has 13 residues. The ends were cut back, 0 bases at V and 2 bases at J, with 5 bases in the middle. Germline assignment: CDR1 NNHNN and CDR2 SYGAGS (reference sequence). The sequenced part of the CDR3 DNA is TGTGCCAGCGGTGATGCCGACAACACAGAAGTCTTC. Residues: CASGDADNTEVF. Given in full, the CDR3 is CASGDADNTEVFF.

Regarding this clone: The germline and genes are mouse ones. The read ends 1 residue early relative to the CDR3; the germline J gene fills the gap. The chain joins TRBV13-2 to TRBJ2-2; TRBD2 matches at 8 bases. With V trimmed by 0 bases and J by 5 bases, 3 bases remained unmatched. This CDR3 has 15 residues. Germline CDR1 is NNHNN and CDR2 is SYGAGS (reference sequence). The CDR3 spells CASGDANWGTGQLYF. The CDR3 bases that were read are TGTGCCAGCGGTGATGCAAACTGGGGGACCGGGCAGCTCTAC.

This clone has a handful of counts. These gene names are mouse names. The read ends 1 residue early relative to the CDR3; the germline J gene fills the gap. V usage is TRBV4 and J usage is TRBJ1-5; no clear D. Germline CDR1 and CDR2: LGHDT and YNNKQL (reference sequence). This CDR3 is 14 amino acids long. Trimming stripped 3 bases from V and 0 bases from J, with 6 bases between. The CDR3 sequence: CASSYGNNNQAPLF. Partial CDR3 DNA: TGTGCCAGCAGCTATGGGAATAACAACCAGGCTCCGCTT.

This clone was picked up a small number of times. The listed genes are named as in mouse. The CDR3 is cut off 1 residue early in the read; its end comes from the germline J gene. The chain recombines TRBV13-2 with TRBJ2-7; D ambiguous. The germline CDR1 and CDR2 sequences are NNHNN and SYGAGS (reference sequence). CDR3 length: 12 residues. V gave up 5 bases and J gave up 0 bases, with 6 bases separating them. The CDR3 loop is CASGPGSYEQYF. Partial CDR3 DNA: TGTGCCAGCGGCCCCGGCTCCTATGAACAGTAC.

A note on this clone: Mouse names are used for the genes. This sample also contains other DNA sequences that code for the same CDR3. The CDR3: CASSQDWGSAETLYF. Partial CDR3 DNA: TGTGCCAGCAGCCAAGATTGGGGTAGTGCAGAAACGCTGTAT. The chain employs TRBV5 and TRBJ2-3; TRBD2 is a possible D gene (5 bases). The read halts 1 residue ahead of the CDR3 end, with the missing end drawn from the germline J gene. Germline V CDR1 and CDR2: LGHNA, YNLKQL (reference sequence). The CDR3 sequence is 15 residues long. V was pared by 0 bases and J by 0 bases, with 7 bases between.

To note about this clone: The gene symbols are mouse symbols. From the germline J gene comes the end of the CDR3, since the read stops 1 residue before it. J is TRBJ2-2 and V is TRBV1; 12 nucleotides line up with TRBD2. This CDR3 spans 18 amino acids. J gave up 0 bases and V 1 base, and 3 bases lay outside the gene matches. Germline CDR1 and CDR2: NSQYPW and LRSPGD (reference sequence). The CDR3 bases that were read are TGCACCTGCAGTGCAGGGGGACTGGGGGGTGCAAACACCGGGCAGCTCTAC. Protein: CTCSAGGLGGANTGQLY. The CDR3 in full is CTCSAGGLGGANTGQLYF. Complete variable domain (other parts from reference TRBV1 and TRBJ2-2): VTLLEQNPRWRLVPRGQAVNLRCILKNSQYPWMSWYQQDLQKQLQWLFTLRSPGDKEVKSLPGADYLATRVTDTELRLQVANMSQGRTLYCTCSAGGLGGANTGQLYFGEGSKLTVL.